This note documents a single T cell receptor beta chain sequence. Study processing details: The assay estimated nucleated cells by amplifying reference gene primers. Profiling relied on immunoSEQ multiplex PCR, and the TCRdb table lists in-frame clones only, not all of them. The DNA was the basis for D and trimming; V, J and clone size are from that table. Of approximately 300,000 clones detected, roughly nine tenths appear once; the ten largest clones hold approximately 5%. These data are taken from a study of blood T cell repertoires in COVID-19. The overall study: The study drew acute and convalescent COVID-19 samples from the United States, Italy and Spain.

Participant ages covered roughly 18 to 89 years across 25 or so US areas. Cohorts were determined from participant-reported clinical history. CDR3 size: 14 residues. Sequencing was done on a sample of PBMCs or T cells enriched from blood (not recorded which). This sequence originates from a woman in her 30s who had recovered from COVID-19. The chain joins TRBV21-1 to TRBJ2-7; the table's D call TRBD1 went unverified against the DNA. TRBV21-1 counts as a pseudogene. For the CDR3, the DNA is TGTGCCAGCAGCCCTGAGACAGCTTCCTACGAGCAGTACTTC. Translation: CASSPETASYEQYF.